This note documents a single TCR beta chain sequence. This specimen belongs to a study of blood T cell repertoires in COVID-19. Background on the study: Sample material is recorded as cDNA or gDNA derived from T cells, B-cell-depleted T cells, or PBMCs.

Under the authors' procedure: Quantification of nucleated cells was approximated via reference gene primer amplification. Profiling relied on immunoSEQ multiplex PCR, and the TCRdb table lists in-frame clones only, not all of them. Clone size and V and J calls were adopted from that table, with D and trimming inferred from the DNA. The repertoire has fewer than 250,000 clones, about 80% of them found once; the top ten carry 2.5%. The CDR3 has 22 amino acids. Germline V gene data show CDR1 as WSHSY and CDR2 as SAAADI. V trimming: 2 bases; J trimming: 0 bases; junction bases outside the gene matches: 14.

What was sequenced was peripheral blood. The TCR was taken from a woman in her thirties or forties with active or convalescent COVID-19. The V and J genes are TRBV10-2 and TRBJ2-3; 16 positions agree with TRBD2. This chain's CDR3 is CASSEGGRGLAGGPLSTDTQYF. CDR3 sequence (DNA): TGCGCCAGCAGTGAGGGAGGACGGGGACTAGCGGGGGGGCCCCTCAGCACAGATACGCAGTATTTT.